This is a list of T cell receptor beta chains from one sample in a study of glioma-infiltrating T cells after dendritic cell vaccination. Generated by immunoSEQ multiplex PCR, the TCRdb table keeps only in-frame clones and is missing some. Here the sample spans over 90,000 clones, 70% to 90% being singletons. The sequenced sample was blood, obtained before dendritic cell vaccination. The receptors originated from a human donor with glioblastoma. Both conserved end residues are part of each CDR3. The D gene is left open where the match is weak. Expanded clones get a size class; other rows say once, few or many, or leave the size out.

V	size	J	D	DNA	CDR3
TRBV7-9	-	TRBJ1-4	TRBD1	TGTGCCAGCAGCTTCGACAGGGGGGGTGAAAAACTGTTTTTT	CASSFDRGGEKLFF
TRBV18	few	TRBJ1-5	-	TGTGCCAGCTCCGAAGCAGGGCGCGGCCAGCCCCAGCATTTT	CASSEAGRGQPQHF
TRBV13	-	TRBJ1-1	-	TGTGCCAGCAGCCCCATGGGGGACGCGGGAACCGAAGCTTTCTTT	CASSPMGDAGTEAFF
TRBV7-2	-	TRBJ2-7	-	TGTGCCAGCAGCTCCGACTTCTCCTCCTACGAGCAGTACTTC	CASSSDFSSYEQYF
TRBV6-5	-	TRBJ2-1	TRBD2	TGTGCCAGCAGTGGCAGCGGGGGGGCCTCTGAGCAGTTCTTC	CASSGSGGASEQFF
TRBV9	-	TRBJ2-1	TRBD1	TGTGCCAGCAGCGCCCGACAGGGGTCCTACAATGAGCAGTTCTTC	CASSARQGSYNEQFF
TRBV18	-	TRBJ2-7	-	TGTGCCAGCTCACCCGGGACTGCTCCCTCCTACGAGCAGTACTTC	CASSPGTAPSYEQYF
TRBV11-3	-	TRBJ2-3	TRBD1	TGTGCCAGCAGCCTCACACGGACAGGGGGTACGCAGTATTTT	CASSLTRTGGTQYF
TRBV28	-	TRBJ1-6	-	TGTGCCAGCAGTTTACCTTATTATAATTCACCCCTCCACTTT	CASSLPYYNSPLHF
TRBV6-5	-	TRBJ1-4	TRBD1	TGTGCCAGCAGTTTATCCCTGACAGGGGTTCTGTTTTTT	CASSLSLTGVLFF
TRBV11-2	-	TRBJ2-3	-	TGTGCCAGCAGCTTAGTCGGCGACAGCTCAGATACGCAGTATTTT	CASSLVGDSSDTQYF
TRBV11-3	-	TRBJ2-2	-	TGTGCCAGCAGCTTAGGGTCGGACACCGGGGAGCTGTTTTTT	CASSLGSDTGELFF
TRBV6-5	-	TRBJ2-1	-	TGTGCCAGCAGTTACTCGGACCCAGGGGGGAATGAGCAGTTCTTC	CASSYSDPGGNEQFF
TRBV2	few	TRBJ2-7	-	TGTGCCAGTCTTGGGCGAAACGAGCAGTACTTC	CASLGRNEQYF
TRBV5-6	-	TRBJ2-1	-	TGTGTCAGCAGCCTTTCCGAGGCCTTCCAGTTCTTC	CVSSLSEAFQFF